A selection of T cell receptor beta chains follows, all from one sample in a study of blood T cell repertoires in COVID-19. The method was immunoSEQ multiplex PCR; TCRdb's version includes in-frame clones alone and lacks a portion of them. Of about 210,000 clones in the sample, around 85% were seen once. The specimen sequenced was peripheral blood. The receptors were sampled from a man aged 55 to 70 with COVID-19, enrolled during active disease. CDR3s include the opening cysteine and the closing phenylalanine or tryptophan. Each record gives: V gene, D gene, clone size, J gene, CDR3 DNA, CDR3 protein. The D gene is left open where the match is weak. Only some rows state a clone size, as once, few, many or a class for expanded clones.

v_call: TRBV3-1/TRBV3-2
d_call: TRBD2
clone_size: .
j_call: TRBJ2-1
cdr3_nt: TGTGCCAGCAGCCTGAAACTAGCGGGAGGGCTGTATGAGCAGTTCTTC
cdr3_aa: CASSLKLAGGLYEQFF

v_call: TRBV18
d_call: TRBD1
clone_size: .
j_call: TRBJ1-5
cdr3_nt: TGTGCCAGCTCACCCGACAGGGGGGTCCAGCCCCAGCATTTT
cdr3_aa: CASSPDRGVQPQHF

v_call: TRBV19
d_call: .
clone_size: .
j_call: TRBJ2-6
cdr3_nt: TGTGCCAGTAGTAGAACTAGCTCTGGGGCCAACGTCCTGACTTTC
cdr3_aa: CASSRTSSGANVLTF

v_call: TRBV5-1
d_call: TRBD1
clone_size: .
j_call: TRBJ1-4
cdr3_nt: TGCGCCAGCAGCTCAGGGGGGAGAAATGAAAAACTGTTTTTT
cdr3_aa: CASSSGGRNEKLFF

v_call: TRBV5-8
d_call: .
clone_size: .
j_call: TRBJ2-1
cdr3_nt: TGTGCCAGCAGCTTGTCCCGCGGGGCCATGAATAGTGCCTACAATGAGCAGTTCTTC
cdr3_aa: CASSLSRGAMNSAYNEQFF

v_call: TRBV28
d_call: .
clone_size: .
j_call: TRBJ1-6
cdr3_nt: TGTGCCAGCATCCAGGAAGGTTTCTCCTATAATTCACCCCTCCACTTT
cdr3_aa: CASIQEGFSYNSPLHF

v_call: TRBV6-5
d_call: TRBD1
clone_size: .
j_call: TRBJ1-5
cdr3_nt: TGTGCCAGCACAAGGACAGGGAATCAGCCCCAGCATTTT
cdr3_aa: CASTRTGNQPQHF

v_call: TRBV27
d_call: TRBD1
clone_size: .
j_call: TRBJ2-1
cdr3_nt: TGTGCCAGCAGTTTATTACAGGGGGGAAATGAGCAGTTCTTC
cdr3_aa: CASSLLQGGNEQFF

v_call: TRBV5-8
d_call: .
clone_size: .
j_call: TRBJ1-2
cdr3_nt: TGTGCCAGCAGCTTGGTCCAAAACTATGGCTACACCTTC
cdr3_aa: CASSLVQNYGYTF

v_call: TRBV5-1
d_call: TRBD1
clone_size: .
j_call: TRBJ2-5
cdr3_nt: TGCGCCAGCAGCTTGTTTGGGACAGGGCAAGAGACCCAGTACTTC
cdr3_aa: CASSLFGTGQETQYF

v_call: TRBV7-9
d_call: .
clone_size: .
j_call: TRBJ2-7
cdr3_nt: TGTGCCAGCCGAGGGTCCACTTCCTACGAGCAGTACTTC
cdr3_aa: CASRGSTSYEQYF

v_call: TRBV28
d_call: .
clone_size: once
j_call: TRBJ1-5
cdr3_nt: TGTGCCAGCACCCCACAGGGAACTAATCAGCCCCAGCATTTT
cdr3_aa: CASTPQGTNQPQHF

v_call: TRBV5-5
d_call: TRBD1
clone_size: .
j_call: TRBJ2-1
cdr3_nt: TGTGCCAGCAGCTCTTACTTAGGACAGGGGGCTGACAATGAGCAGTTCTTC
cdr3_aa: CASSSYLGQGADNEQFF

v_call: TRBV7-2
d_call: .
clone_size: .
j_call: TRBJ1-1
cdr3_nt: TGTGCCAGCAGCCTCACTGATTTGAACACTGAAGCTTTCTTT
cdr3_aa: CASSLTDLNTEAFF

v_call: TRBV7-8
d_call: TRBD1
clone_size: .
j_call: TRBJ1-6
cdr3_nt: TGTGCCAGCAGCTCTAGACCCCGGACAGGGGATGCCAATTCACCCCTCCACTTT
cdr3_aa: CASSSRPRTGDANSPLHF

v_call: TRBV6-2/TRBV6-3
d_call: .
clone_size: few
j_call: TRBJ1-1
cdr3_nt: TGTGCCAGCAGTTACCCCCGGGGGGGTGCGGGGAACACTGAAGCTTTCTTT
cdr3_aa: CASSYPRGGAGNTEAFF

v_call: TRBV7-9
d_call: .
clone_size: .
j_call: TRBJ1-4
cdr3_nt: TGTGCCAGCAGTTCGAGCTCTCAGGGTTCTAATGAAAAACTGTTTTTT
cdr3_aa: CASSSSSQGSNEKLFF

v_call: TRBV27
d_call: .
clone_size: .
j_call: TRBJ2-7
cdr3_nt: TGTGCCAGCAGTTTTCGGTTTTCCTACGAGCAGTACTTC
cdr3_aa: CASSFRFSYEQYF

v_call: TRBV29-1
d_call: TRBD1
clone_size: .
j_call: TRBJ1-5
cdr3_nt: TGCAGCGTTGCGGGACAGGGGCTTATCGGGTACAATCAGCCCCAGCATTTT
cdr3_aa: CSVAGQGLIGYNQPQHF

v_call: TRBV4-2
d_call: .
clone_size: few
j_call: TRBJ2-1
cdr3_nt: TGTGCCAGCAGCCAATCCACGGGGCTAGCGAGATACAATGAGCAGTTCTTC
cdr3_aa: CASSQSTGLARYNEQFF

v_call: TRBV19
d_call: TRBD1
clone_size: .
j_call: TRBJ1-2
cdr3_nt: TGTGCCAGTAGTATAGCTCCAGGGGGCTATGGCTACACCTTC
cdr3_aa: CASSIAPGGYGYTF

v_call: TRBV19
d_call: .
clone_size: .
j_call: TRBJ1-1
cdr3_nt: TGTGCCAGTAGTATAGTTCCGCGCGGGCTCTTCTTT
cdr3_aa: CASSIVPRGLFF

v_call: TRBV30
d_call: .
clone_size: once
j_call: TRBJ1-3
cdr3_nt: TGTGCCTGGAGTCCAGCGAGCTCTGGAAACACCATATATTTT
cdr3_aa: CAWSPASSGNTIYF

v_call: TRBV3-1/TRBV3-2
d_call: .
clone_size: .
j_call: TRBJ1-2
cdr3_nt: TGTGCCAGCAGCCAAGAAATAGCTGGAGGCTACACCTTC
cdr3_aa: CASSQEIAGGYTF

v_call: TRBV3-1/TRBV3-2
d_call: TRBD2
clone_size: .
j_call: TRBJ2-5
cdr3_nt: TGTGCCAGCAGCCAAGCTAGCGGGAGGGGAGAGACCCAGTACTTC
cdr3_aa: CASSQASGRGETQYF

v_call: TRBV3-1/TRBV3-2
d_call: .
clone_size: .
j_call: TRBJ2-2
cdr3_nt: TGTGCCAGCAGTGAAGCATATGTTCCCGGGGAGCTGTTTTTT
cdr3_aa: CASSEAYVPGELFF

v_call: TRBV7-9
d_call: .
clone_size: .
j_call: TRBJ1-4
cdr3_nt: TGTGCCAGCAGCTTAGGAGGACAGCTTAATGAAAAACTGTTTTTT
cdr3_aa: CASSLGGQLNEKLFF

v_call: TRBV2
d_call: .
clone_size: .
j_call: TRBJ1-2
cdr3_nt: TGTGCCAGCAGTGAAGTTAGAGGCTACACCTTC
cdr3_aa: CASSEVRGYTF

v_call: TRBV7-6
d_call: TRBD1
clone_size: .
j_call: TRBJ1-3
cdr3_nt: TGTGCCAGCAGCGTAGGGGGCGGAACTGGAAACACCATATATTTT
cdr3_aa: CASSVGGGTGNTIYF

v_call: TRBV19
d_call: .
clone_size: .
j_call: TRBJ2-7
cdr3_nt: TGTGACGGCAGGACTTACTACGAGCAGTACTTC
cdr3_aa: CDGRTYYEQYF

v_call: TRBV28
d_call: .
clone_size: .
j_call: TRBJ1-2
cdr3_nt: TGTGCCAGCATAATCGGGGGTCAGGCTAACTATGGCTACACCTTC
cdr3_aa: CASIIGGQANYGYTF

v_call: TRBV7-3
d_call: .
clone_size: .
j_call: TRBJ2-1
cdr3_nt: TGTGCCAGCAGCTTTCTCAGGGGGGATGAGCAGTTCTTC
cdr3_aa: CASSFLRGDEQFF

v_call: TRBV10-1
d_call: .
clone_size: .
j_call: TRBJ1-2
cdr3_nt: TGCGCCAGGGTACGTCGGGGCTACACCTTC
cdr3_aa: CARVRRGYTF

v_call: TRBV6-4
d_call: .
clone_size: .
j_call: TRBJ1-1
cdr3_nt: TGTGCCAGCAGTGCCGGGGGGGTCACTGAAGCTTTCTTT
cdr3_aa: CASSAGGVTEAFF

v_call: TRBV11-3
d_call: .
clone_size: once
j_call: TRBJ2-7
cdr3_nt: TGTGCCAGCAGCTTAGGCAGGGGCGAGCAGTACTTC
cdr3_aa: CASSLGRGEQYF

v_call: TRBV14
d_call: .
clone_size: .
j_call: TRBJ1-1
cdr3_nt: TGTGCCAGCAGCCAACAGGGAGGTACTGAAGCTTTCTTT
cdr3_aa: CASSQQGGTEAFF

v_call: TRBV14
d_call: TRBD1
clone_size: once
j_call: TRBJ1-2
cdr3_nt: TGTGCCAGCAGCTACAGGTTAACAGGGGATGGCTACACCTTC
cdr3_aa: CASSYRLTGDGYTF

v_call: TRBV29-1
d_call: TRBD1
clone_size: .
j_call: TRBJ1-5
cdr3_nt: TGCAGCGTTGTGACAGGGGGCTCTGGTCAGCCCCAGCATTTT
cdr3_aa: CSVVTGGSGQPQHF

v_call: TRBV11-3
d_call: .
clone_size: .
j_call: TRBJ2-3
cdr3_nt: TGTGCCAGCAGCCCCGCAGGGGCGGGCACAGATACGCAGTATTTT
cdr3_aa: CASSPAGAGTDTQYF

v_call: TRBV7-2
d_call: .
clone_size: few
j_call: TRBJ1-1
cdr3_nt: TGTGCCAGCAGCTTGACAGTCTGGAGAGCTTTCTTT
cdr3_aa: CASSLTVWRAFF

v_call: TRBV30
d_call: TRBD1
clone_size: .
j_call: TRBJ2-7
cdr3_nt: TGTGCCTGGAGTGTAGGACAGGGAATATACTACGAGCAGTACTTC
cdr3_aa: CAWSVGQGIYYEQYF

v_call: TRBV27
d_call: .
clone_size: .
j_call: TRBJ2-5
cdr3_nt: TGTGCCAGCAGTTCCCAGCCCAGGGAGACCCAGTACTTC
cdr3_aa: CASSSQPRETQYF

v_call: TRBV5-4
d_call: .
clone_size: .
j_call: TRBJ1-1
cdr3_nt: TGTGCCAGCAGCTTGGAACCGGGAAGGTTCACTGAAGCTTTCTTT
cdr3_aa: CASSLEPGRFTEAFF

v_call: TRBV23-1
d_call: .
clone_size: .
j_call: TRBJ2-2
cdr3_nt: TGCGCCAGCAGCCAAGGTACAGCGAACACCGGGGAGCCGTTTTTT
cdr3_aa: CASSQGTANTGEPFF

v_call: TRBV28
d_call: TRBD2
clone_size: .
j_call: TRBJ2-1
cdr3_nt: TGTGCCAGCAGTCCCCTTGGGAGCGGGAGTGGCAATGAGCAGTTCTTC
cdr3_aa: CASSPLGSGSGNEQFF

v_call: TRBV30
d_call: .
clone_size: once
j_call: TRBJ1-5
cdr3_nt: TGTGCCTGGAGAAGTCAGGGCTCAATAAATCAGCCCCAGCATTTT
cdr3_aa: CAWRSQGSINQPQHF

v_call: TRBV30
d_call: .
clone_size: .
j_call: TRBJ2-7
cdr3_nt: TGTGCCTGCCAATCGAGGACAGTCACCTACGAGCAGTACTTC
cdr3_aa: CACQSRTVTYEQYF

v_call: TRBV7-9
d_call: .
clone_size: .
j_call: TRBJ2-7
cdr3_nt: TGTGCCAGCAGCTCCGAGACAGGTCGCTACGAGCAGTACTTC
cdr3_aa: CASSSETGRYEQYF

v_call: TRBV19
d_call: TRBD2
clone_size: once
j_call: TRBJ2-7
cdr3_nt: TGTGCCATTTGGGGGGGGAACGAGCAGTACTTC
cdr3_aa: CAIWGGNEQYF